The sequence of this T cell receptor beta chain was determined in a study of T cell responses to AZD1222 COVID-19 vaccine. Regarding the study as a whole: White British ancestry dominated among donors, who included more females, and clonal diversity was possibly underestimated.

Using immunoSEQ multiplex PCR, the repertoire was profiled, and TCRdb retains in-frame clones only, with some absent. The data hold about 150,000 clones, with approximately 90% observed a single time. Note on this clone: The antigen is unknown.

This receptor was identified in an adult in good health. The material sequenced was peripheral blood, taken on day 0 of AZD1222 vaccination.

The CDR3: CASSIVAGGKTSTDTQYF. DNA of the CDR3: TGTGCCAGTAGTATCGTGGCGGGGGGGAAAACCTCCACAGATACGCAGTATTTT. The V call is TRBV19, the J call TRBJ2-3; 9 bases match TRBD2. The CDR3 length is 18 residues. V lost 3 bases to trimming and J lost 2 bases; unmatched junction nucleotides: 12. Germline V CDR1 and CDR2: LNHDA, SQIVND (reference sequence).